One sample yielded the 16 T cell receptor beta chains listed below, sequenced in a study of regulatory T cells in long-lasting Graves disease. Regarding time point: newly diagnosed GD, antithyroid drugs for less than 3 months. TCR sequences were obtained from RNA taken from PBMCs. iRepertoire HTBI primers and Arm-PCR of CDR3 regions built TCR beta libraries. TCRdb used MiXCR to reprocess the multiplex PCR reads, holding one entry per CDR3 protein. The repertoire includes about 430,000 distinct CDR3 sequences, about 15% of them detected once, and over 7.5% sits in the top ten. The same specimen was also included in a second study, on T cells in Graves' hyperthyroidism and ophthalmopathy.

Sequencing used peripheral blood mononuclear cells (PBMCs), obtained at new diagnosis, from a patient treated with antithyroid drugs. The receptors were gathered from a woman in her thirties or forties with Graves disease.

The DNA of the CDR3 is TGTGCCTGGAGTGTATCCCGATTCTCGGGGACAGGGAGGGACACTGAAGCTTTCTTT. This codes for CAWSVSRFSGTGRDTEAFF. This sequence joins TRBV30 and TRBJ1-1, with 9 bases fitting TRBD1. With 0 bases clipped from V and 3 bases from J, the junction kept 17 bases outside the gene matches. The CDR3 length is 19 residues. Germline CDR1 and CDR2: GTSNPN and SVGIG (reference sequence).

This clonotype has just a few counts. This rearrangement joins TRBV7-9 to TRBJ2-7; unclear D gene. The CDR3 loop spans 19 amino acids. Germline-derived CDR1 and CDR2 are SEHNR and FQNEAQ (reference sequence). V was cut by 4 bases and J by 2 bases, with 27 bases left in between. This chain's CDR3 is CASSSHPRTESSPPYEQYF. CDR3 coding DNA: TGTGCCAGCAGCTCCCACCCCCGGACCGAATCGTCCCCACCCTACGAGCAGTACTTC.

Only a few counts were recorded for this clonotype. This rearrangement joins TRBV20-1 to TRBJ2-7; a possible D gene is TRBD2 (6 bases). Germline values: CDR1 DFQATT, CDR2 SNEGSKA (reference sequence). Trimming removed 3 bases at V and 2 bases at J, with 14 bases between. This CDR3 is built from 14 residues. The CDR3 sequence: CSASRLDGPYEQYF. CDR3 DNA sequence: TGCAGTGCTAGTCGACTAGACGGCCCCTACGAGCAGTACTTC.

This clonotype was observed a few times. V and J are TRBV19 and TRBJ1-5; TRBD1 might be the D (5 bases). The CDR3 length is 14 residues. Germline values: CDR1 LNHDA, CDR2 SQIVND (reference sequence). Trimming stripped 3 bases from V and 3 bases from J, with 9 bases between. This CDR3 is CASSIRGTNQPQHF. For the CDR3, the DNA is TGTGCCAGTAGTATTCGAGGGACCAATCAGCCCCAGCATTTT. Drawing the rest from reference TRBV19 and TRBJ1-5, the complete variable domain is DGGITQSPKYLFRKEGQNVTLSCEQNLNHDAMYWYRQDPGQGLRLIYYSQIVNDFQKGDIAEGYSVSREKKESFPLTVTSAQKNPTAFYLCASSIRGTNQPQHFGDGTRLSIL.

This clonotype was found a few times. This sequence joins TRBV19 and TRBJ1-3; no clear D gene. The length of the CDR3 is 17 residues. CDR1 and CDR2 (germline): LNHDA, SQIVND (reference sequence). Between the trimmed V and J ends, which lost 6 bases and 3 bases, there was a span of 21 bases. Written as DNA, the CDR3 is TGTGCCAGTAGAGGAGGGCGTCGGACGGTTTTTGGAAACACCATATATTTT. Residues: CASRGGRRTVFGNTIYF.

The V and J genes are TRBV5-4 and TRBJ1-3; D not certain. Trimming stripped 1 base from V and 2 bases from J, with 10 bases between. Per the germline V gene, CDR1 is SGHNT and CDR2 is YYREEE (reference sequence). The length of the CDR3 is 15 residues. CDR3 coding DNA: TGTGCCAGCAGCTTGATCGGCAGTACTGGAAACACCATATATTTT. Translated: CASSLIGSTGNTIYF.

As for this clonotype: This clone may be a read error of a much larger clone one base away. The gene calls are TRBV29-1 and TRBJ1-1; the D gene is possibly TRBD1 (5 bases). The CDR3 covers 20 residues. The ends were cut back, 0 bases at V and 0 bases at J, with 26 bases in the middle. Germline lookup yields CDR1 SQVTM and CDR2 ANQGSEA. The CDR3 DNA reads TGCAGCGTTGAAGACGAGGTTTGGGGCGGGGAAGACAGCATGAACACTGAAGCTTTCTTT. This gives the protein CSVEDEVWGGEDSMNTEAFF.

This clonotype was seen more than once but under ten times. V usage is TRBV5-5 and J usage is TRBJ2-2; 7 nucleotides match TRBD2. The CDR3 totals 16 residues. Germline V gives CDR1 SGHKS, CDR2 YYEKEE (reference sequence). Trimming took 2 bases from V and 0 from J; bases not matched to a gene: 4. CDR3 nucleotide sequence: TGTGCCAGCAGCTTCGGGACTACGGCGAACACCGGGGAGCTGTTTTTT. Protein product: CASSFGTTANTGELFF.

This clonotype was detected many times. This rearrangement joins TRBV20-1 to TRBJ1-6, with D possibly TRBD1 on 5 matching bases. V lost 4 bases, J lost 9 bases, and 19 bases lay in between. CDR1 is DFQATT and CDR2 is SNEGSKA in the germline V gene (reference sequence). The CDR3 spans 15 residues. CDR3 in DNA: TGCAGTGCTATAGGTCTTCGGGGGACGGGTTCACCCCTCCACTTT. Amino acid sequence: CSAIGLRGTGSPLHF.

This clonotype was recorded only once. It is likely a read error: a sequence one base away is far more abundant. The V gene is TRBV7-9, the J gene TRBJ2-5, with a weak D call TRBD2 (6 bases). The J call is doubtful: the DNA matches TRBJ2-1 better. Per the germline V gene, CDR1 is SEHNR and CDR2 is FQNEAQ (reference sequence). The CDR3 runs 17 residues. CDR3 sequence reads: CASSLPGGSGLYNEQFF. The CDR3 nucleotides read TGTGCCAGCAGCTTACCTGGCGGTAGCGGACTTTACAATGAGCAGTTCTTC.

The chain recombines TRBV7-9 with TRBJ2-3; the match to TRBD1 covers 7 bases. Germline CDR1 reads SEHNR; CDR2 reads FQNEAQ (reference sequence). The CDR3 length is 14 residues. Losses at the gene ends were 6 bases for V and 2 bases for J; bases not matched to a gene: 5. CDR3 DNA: TGTGCCAGCAGTCGAGGACAGGCCACAGATACGCAGTATTTT. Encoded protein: CASSRGQATDTQYF.

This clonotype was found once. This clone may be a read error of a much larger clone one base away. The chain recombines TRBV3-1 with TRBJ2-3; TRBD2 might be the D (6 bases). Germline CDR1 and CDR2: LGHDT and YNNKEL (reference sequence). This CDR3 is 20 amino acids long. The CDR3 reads CASSQDPASERNPSTGTQYF. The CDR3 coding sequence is TGTGCCAGCAGCCAAGATCCTGCTAGCGAACGAAACCCTAGCACAGGTACGCAGTATTTT.

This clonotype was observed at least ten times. CDR3 DNA sequence: TGTGCCAGCAGCTTATCTAGCAGCAATGAGCAGTTCTTC. Translated, it gives CASSLSSSNEQFF. The chain recombines TRBV11-2 with TRBJ2-1; tentatively, D is TRBD2 (5 bases). The CDR3 has 13 residues. Germline V gene sequence: CDR1 SGHAT, CDR2 FQNNGV. V was cut by 2 bases and J by 6 bases, with 8 bases left in between.

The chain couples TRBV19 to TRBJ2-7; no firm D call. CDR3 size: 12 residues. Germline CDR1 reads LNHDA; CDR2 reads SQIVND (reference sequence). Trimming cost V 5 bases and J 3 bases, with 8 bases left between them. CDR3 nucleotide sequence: TGTGCCAGTAGTCCCTCTCGCTACGAGCAGTACTTC. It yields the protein CASSPSRYEQYF.

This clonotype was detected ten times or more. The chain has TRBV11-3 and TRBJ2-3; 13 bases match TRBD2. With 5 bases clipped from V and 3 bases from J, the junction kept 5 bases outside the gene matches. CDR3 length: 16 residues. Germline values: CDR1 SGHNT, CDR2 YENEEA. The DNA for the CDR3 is TGTGCCAGCAGCAAGGGGACTAGCGGGAAAACAGATACGCAGTATTTT. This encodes CASSKGTSGKTDTQYF.

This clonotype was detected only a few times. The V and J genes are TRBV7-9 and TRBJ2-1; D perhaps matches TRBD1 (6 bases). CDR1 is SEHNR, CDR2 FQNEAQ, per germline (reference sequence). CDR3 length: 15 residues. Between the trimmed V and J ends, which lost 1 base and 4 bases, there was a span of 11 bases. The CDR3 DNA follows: TGTGCCAGCAGCTTAGAAGGACAGAGATACAATGAGCAGTTCTTC. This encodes CASSLEGQRYNEQFF.